This T cell receptor (beta chain) was recovered during a study of blood T cell repertoires in COVID-19. The overall study: Recovery among Cohort 3 donors was established by two negative PCRs, clearance, or symptom resolution. PBMCs, B-cell-depleted T cells, or T cells provided the cDNA or gDNA that made up the material.

Residents of about two dozen US areas, aged roughly 18 to 95 years, made up the participants. J gave up 7 bases and V 0 bases, and 8 bases lay outside the gene matches. Per germline, CDR1 SGHNT and CDR2 YYREEE (reference sequence). The CDR3 covers 17 residues. Under the authors' procedure: Amplification with reference gene primers provided the estimates of nucleated cell counts. This table comes from immunoSEQ multiplex PCR, and its TCRdb copy is limited to in-frame clones, with some not included. V and J calls and clone size come straight from that table; D and trimming were deduced from the DNA. The data show 330,000 or so clones, with approximately 89% seen just once and about 2.1% held by the top ten.

The chain is built from TRBV5-4 and TRBJ1-6, with 9 nucleotides matching TRBD1. The sequenced material came from PBMCs or T cells enriched from blood (not recorded which). This receptor was identified in a man aged 35 to 55 in a cohort exposed to, infected with or recovered from COVID-19 (not recorded which). The CDR3 sequence: CASSLARDRGYNSPLHF. For the CDR3, the DNA is TGTGCCAGCAGCTTGGCCAGAGACAGGGGGTACAATTCACCCCTCCACTTT.